This T cell receptor (beta chain) is from a study of blood T cells in healthy people across ages. Study outcomes and limitations: It was not possible, with unsorted PBMCs, to conclusively compare naive and antigen-experienced cells.

With a J-beta primer mix and a sample-barcoded 5' primer, a second PCR ran roughly 7 to 11 cycles. TCRdb processed the 5' RACE reads anew with MiXCR; each CDR3 protein has one entry. The repertoire holds more than 1.4 million distinct CDR3 sequences, with approximately 38% as singletons. Investigators took around 10 milliliters of peripheral blood from every donor. The V gene lost 6 bases and the J gene lost 8 bases, with 25 bases spanning the gap. The CDR3 totals 15 residues. Germline CDR1 reads SQVTM; CDR2 reads ANQGSEA. This clonotype was observed many times. Its cognate antigen is unknown. This TCR came from a woman aged 18-35 years in good health. This chain uses TRBV29-1 with TRBJ1-1; D not resolved. Sequencing was performed on blood. CDR3 loop: CSVGEVVTSLREAFF. The CDR3 DNA is TGCAGCGTGGGAGAGGTGGTCACCTCCTTAAGGGAAGCTTTCTTT.